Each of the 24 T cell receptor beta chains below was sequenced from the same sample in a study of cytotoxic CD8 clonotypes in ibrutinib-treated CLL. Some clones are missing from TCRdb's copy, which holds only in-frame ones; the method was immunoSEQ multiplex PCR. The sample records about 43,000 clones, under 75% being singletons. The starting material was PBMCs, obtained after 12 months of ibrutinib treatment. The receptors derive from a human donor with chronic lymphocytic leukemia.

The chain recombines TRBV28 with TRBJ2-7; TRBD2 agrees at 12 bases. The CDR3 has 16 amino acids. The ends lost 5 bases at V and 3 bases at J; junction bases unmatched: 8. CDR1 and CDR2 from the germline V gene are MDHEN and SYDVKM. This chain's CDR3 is CASSPPSGGAGYEQYF. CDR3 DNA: TGTGCCAGCAGTCCCCCTAGCGGGGGGGCCGGCTACGAGCAGTACTTC.

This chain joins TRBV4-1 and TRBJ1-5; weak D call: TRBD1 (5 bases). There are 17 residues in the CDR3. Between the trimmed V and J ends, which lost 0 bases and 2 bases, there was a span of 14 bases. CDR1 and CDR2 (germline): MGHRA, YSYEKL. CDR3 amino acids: CASSQDLAGTGNQPQHF. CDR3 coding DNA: TGCGCCAGCAGCCAAGATCTGGCAGGGACGGGCAATCAGCCCCAGCATTTT.

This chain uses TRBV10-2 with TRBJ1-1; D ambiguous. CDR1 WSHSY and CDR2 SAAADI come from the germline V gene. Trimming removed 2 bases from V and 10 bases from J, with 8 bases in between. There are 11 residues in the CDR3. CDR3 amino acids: CASSEPPRAFF. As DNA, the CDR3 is TGCGCCAGCAGTGAGCCCCCTCGAGCTTTCTTT.

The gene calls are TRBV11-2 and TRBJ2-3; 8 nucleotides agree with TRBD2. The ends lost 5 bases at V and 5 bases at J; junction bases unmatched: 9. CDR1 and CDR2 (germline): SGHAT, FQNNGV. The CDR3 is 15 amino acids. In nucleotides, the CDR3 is TGTGCCAGCAGCACCACCGGGGGGGCCATAGATACGCAGTATTTT. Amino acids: CASSTTGGAIDTQYF.

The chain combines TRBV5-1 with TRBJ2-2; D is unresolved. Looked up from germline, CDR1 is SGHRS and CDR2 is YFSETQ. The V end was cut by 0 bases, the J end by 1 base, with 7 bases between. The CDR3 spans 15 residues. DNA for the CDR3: TGCGCCAGCAGCTTGGCCAGAGTGAACACCGGGGAGCTGTTTTTT. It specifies CASSLARVNTGELFF.

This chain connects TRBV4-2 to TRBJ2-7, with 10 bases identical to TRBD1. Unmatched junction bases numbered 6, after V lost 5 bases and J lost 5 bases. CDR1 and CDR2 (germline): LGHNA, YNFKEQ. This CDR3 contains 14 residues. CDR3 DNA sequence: TGTGCCAGCAGCTCAAGACAGGGGGCGGACGAGCAGTACTTC. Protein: CASSSRQGADEQYF.

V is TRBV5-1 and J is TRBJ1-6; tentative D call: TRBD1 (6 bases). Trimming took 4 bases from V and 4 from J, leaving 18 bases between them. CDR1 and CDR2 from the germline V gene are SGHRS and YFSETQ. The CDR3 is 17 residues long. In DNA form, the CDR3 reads TGCGCCAGCAGCCGCCTGGACAGCCCGCTTTATAATTCACCCCTCCACTTT. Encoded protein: CASSRLDSPLYNSPLHF.

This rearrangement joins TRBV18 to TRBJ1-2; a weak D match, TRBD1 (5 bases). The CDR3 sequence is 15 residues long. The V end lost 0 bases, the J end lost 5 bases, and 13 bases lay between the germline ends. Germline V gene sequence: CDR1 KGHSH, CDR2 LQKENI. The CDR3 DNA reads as TGTGCCAGCTCACCACCGTCCCTCGAGGGGTATGGCTACACCTTC. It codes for CASSPPSLEGYGYTF. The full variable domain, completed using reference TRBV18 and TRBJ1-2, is NAGVMQNPRHLVRRRGQEARLRCSPMKGHSHVYWYRQLPEEGLKFMVYLQKENIIDESGMPKERFSAEFPKEGPSILRIQQVVRGDSAAYFCASSPPSLEGYGYTFGSGTRLTVV.

The CDR3: CASSSGLAGIYEQYF. The CDR3 nucleotides read TGTGCCAGCAGTTCGGGACTAGCGGGGATATACGAGCAGTACTTC. The J gene is TRBJ2-7, the V gene TRBV27; 13 bases are a match to TRBD2. In germline, CDR1 is MNHEY, CDR2 SMNVEV (reference sequence). The length of the CDR3 is 15 residues. V trimming: 4 bases; J trimming: 4 bases; junction bases outside the gene matches: 4.

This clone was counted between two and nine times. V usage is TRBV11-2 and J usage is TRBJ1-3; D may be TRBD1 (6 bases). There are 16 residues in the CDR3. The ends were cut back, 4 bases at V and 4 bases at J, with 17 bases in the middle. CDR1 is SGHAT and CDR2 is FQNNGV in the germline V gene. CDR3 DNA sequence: TGTGCCAGCAGCTCAAATCCGGGACAAATAGGAAACACCATATATTTT. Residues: CASSSNPGQIGNTIYF. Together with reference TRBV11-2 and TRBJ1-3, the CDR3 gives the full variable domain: EAGVAQSPRYKIIEKRQSVAFWCNPISGHATLYWYQQILGQGPKLLIQFQNNGVVDDSQLPKDRFSAERLKGVDSTLKIQPAKLEDSAVYLCASSSNPGQIGNTIYFGEGSWLTVV.

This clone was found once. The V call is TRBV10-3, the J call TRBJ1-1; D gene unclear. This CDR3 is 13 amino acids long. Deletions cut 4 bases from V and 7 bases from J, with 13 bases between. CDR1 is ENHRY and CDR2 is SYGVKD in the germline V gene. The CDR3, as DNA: TGTGCCATCAGTGTTCTGGGCTCGAGTGAAGCTTTCTTT. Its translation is CAISVLGSSEAFF.

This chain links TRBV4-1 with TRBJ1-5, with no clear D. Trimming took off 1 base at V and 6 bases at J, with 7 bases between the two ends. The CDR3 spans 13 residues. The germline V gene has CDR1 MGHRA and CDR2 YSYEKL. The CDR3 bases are TGCGCCAGCAGCCAAGTTCAAGGTCAGCCCCAGCATTTT. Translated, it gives CASSQVQGQPQHF.

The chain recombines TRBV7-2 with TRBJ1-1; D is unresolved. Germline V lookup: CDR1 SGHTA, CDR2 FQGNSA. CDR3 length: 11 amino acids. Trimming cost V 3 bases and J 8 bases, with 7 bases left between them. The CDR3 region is CASSLSGEAFF. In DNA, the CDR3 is TGTGCCAGCAGCTTGTCGGGGGAAGCTTTCTTT.

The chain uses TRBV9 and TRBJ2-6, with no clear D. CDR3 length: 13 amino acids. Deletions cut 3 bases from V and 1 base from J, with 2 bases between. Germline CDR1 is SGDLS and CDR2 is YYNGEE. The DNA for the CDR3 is TGTGCCAGCAGCGGGTCTGGGGCCAACGTCCTGACTTTC. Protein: CASSGSGANVLTF.

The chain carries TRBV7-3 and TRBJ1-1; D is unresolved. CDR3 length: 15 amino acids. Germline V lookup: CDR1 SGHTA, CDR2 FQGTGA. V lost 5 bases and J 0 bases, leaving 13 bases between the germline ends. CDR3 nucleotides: TGTGCCAGCAGCCCCCTAGGGAATATGAACACTGAAGCTTTCTTT. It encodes CASSPLGNMNTEAFF.

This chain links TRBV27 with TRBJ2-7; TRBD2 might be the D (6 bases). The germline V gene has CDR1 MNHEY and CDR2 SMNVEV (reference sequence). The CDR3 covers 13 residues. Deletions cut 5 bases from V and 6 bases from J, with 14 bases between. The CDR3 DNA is TGTGCCAGCAGTCTCGGGGGTGTTGGCGAGCAGTACTTC. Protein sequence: CASSLGGVGEQYF.

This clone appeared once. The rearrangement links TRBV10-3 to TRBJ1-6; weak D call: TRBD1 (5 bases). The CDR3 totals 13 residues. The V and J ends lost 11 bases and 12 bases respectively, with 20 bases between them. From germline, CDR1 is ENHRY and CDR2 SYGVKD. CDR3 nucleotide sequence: TGTGCCTCACAAGAATCGGGACTTGTACCCCTCCACTTT. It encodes CASQESGLVPLHF.

CDR3 sequence reads: CATSGIAGGTYEQYF. The CDR3 nucleotides are TGTGCCACCAGCGGTATAGCGGGGGGCACCTACGAGCAGTACTTC. The rearrangement joins TRBV15 to TRBJ2-7; 10 bases line up with TRBD2. This CDR3 region has 15 residues. Germline V CDR1 and CDR2: LNHNV, YYDKDF (reference sequence). V lost 5 bases to trimming and J lost 2 bases; unmatched junction nucleotides: 6.

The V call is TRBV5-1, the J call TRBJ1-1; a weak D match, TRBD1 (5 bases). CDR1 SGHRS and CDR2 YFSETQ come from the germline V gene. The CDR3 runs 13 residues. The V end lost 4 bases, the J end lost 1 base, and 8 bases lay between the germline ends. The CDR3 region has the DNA TGCGCCAGCAGCCCCAGGGAGAACACTGAAGCTTTCTTT. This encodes CASSPRENTEAFF.

CDR3 amino acids: CASSPGGSGYQPQHF. DNA of the CDR3: TGTGCCAGCAGCCCAGGGGGCAGTGGGTATCAGCCCCAGCATTTT. This chain joins TRBV7-6 and TRBJ1-5; TRBD1 agrees at 8 bases. This CDR3 has 15 amino acids. The germline gives CDR1 SGHVS, CDR2 FNYEAQ. Trimming removed 5 bases from V and 5 bases from J; junction bases left unmatched: 8.

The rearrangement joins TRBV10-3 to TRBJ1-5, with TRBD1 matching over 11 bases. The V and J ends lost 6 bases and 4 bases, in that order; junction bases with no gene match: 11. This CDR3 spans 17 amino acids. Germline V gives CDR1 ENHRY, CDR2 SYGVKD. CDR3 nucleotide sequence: TGTGCCATCAGCCGGACAGGGGGCCTGAGTGGGAATCAGCCCCAGCATTTT. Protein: CAISRTGGLSGNQPQHF.

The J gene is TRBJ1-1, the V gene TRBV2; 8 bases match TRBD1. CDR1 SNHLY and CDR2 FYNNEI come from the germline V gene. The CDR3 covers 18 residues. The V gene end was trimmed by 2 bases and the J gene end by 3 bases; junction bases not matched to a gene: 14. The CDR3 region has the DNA TGTGCCAGCAGTGAATCAAGTGGACAGGGTCTATGGGACACTGAAGCTTTCTTT. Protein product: CASSESSGQGLWDTEAFF.

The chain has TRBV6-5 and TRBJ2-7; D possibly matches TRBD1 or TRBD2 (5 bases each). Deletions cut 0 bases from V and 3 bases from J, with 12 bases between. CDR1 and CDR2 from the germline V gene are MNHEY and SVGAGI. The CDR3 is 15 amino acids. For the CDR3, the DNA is TGTGCCAGCAGTTACTCCCTAGGGGCGGGCTACGAGCAGTACTTC. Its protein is CASSYSLGAGYEQYF.

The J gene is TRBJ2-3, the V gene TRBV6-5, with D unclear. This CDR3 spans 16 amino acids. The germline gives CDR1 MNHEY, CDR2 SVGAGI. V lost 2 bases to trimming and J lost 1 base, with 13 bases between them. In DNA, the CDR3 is TGTGCCAGCAGTTACATCAGGTTTCAGCGCACAGATACGCAGTATTTT. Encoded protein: CASSYIRFQRTDTQYF.